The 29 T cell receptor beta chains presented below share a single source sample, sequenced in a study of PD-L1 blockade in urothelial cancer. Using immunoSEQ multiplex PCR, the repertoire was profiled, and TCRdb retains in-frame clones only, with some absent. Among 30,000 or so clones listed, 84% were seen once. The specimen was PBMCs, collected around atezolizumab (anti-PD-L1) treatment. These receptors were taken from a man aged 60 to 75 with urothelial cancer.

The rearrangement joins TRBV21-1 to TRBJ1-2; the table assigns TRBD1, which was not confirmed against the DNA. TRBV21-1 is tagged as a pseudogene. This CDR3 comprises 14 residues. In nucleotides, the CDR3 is TGTGCCAGCAGGAAAGGGCGCAGGAACTATGGCTACACCTTC. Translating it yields CASRKGRRNYGYTF.

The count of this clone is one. The CDR3 protein is CASSAGLALEQYF. The CDR3 DNA reads TGCGCCAGCAGCGCCGGACTAGCTCTCGAGCAGTACTTC. The V and J genes are TRBV4-1 and TRBJ2-7; 8 nucleotides agree with TRBD2. V shed 5 bases, J shed 6 bases, and the junction held 6 bases outside the gene matches. The CDR3 is 13 residues long. Germline CDR1 reads MGHRA; CDR2 reads YSYEKL.

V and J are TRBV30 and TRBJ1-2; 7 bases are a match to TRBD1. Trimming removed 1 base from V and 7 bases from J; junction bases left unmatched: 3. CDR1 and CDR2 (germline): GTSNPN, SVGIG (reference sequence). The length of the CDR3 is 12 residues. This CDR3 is CAWSGQGLGYTF. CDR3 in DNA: TGTGCCTGGAGTGGACAGGGTCTTGGCTACACCTTC.

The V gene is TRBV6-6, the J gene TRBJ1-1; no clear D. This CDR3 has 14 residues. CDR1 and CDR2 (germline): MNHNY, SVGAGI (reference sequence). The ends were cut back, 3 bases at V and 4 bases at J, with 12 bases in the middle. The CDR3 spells CASSYRHSLTEAFF. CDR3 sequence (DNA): TGTGCCAGCAGTTATAGGCACAGTCTCACTGAAGCTTTCTTT.

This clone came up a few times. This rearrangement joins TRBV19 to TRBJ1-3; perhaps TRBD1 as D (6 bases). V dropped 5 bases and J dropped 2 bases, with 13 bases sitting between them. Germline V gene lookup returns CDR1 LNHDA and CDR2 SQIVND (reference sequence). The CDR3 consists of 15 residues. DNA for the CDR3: TGTGCCAGTAGTGCAGGACAGAGGGCTGGAAACACCATATATTTT. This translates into CASSAGQRAGNTIYF.

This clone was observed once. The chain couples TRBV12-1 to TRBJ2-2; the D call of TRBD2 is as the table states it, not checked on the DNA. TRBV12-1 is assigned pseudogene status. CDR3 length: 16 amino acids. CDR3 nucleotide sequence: TGTGCCAGCAGCTTTGTTAGGCTAGCGGGGACCGGGGAGCTGTTTTTT. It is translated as CASSFVRLAGTGELFF.

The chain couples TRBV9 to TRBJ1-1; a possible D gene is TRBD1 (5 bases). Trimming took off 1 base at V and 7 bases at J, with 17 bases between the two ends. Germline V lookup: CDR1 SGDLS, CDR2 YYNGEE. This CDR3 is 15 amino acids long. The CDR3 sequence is CASSVHPGGAGEAFF. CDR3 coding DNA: TGTGCCAGCAGCGTACATCCGGGTGGGGCAGGTGAAGCTTTCTTT.

Here the CDR3 DNA reads TGCGCCAGCAGCCCCCGGACTAGCGGGAGGGGTGAGCAGTTCTTC. It yields the protein CASSPRTSGRGEQFF. The V and J genes are TRBV5-1 and TRBJ2-1; 15 bases line up with TRBD2. V lost 4 bases and J lost 9; bases outside the gene matches: 5. In germline, CDR1 is SGHRS, CDR2 YFSETQ. CDR3 length equals 15 residues.

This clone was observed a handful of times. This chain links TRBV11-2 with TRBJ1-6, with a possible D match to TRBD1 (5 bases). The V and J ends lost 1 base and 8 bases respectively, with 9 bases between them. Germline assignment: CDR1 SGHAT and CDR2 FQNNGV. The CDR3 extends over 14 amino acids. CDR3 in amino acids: CASSLGRGDSPLHF. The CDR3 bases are TGTGCCAGCAGCTTAGGGAGGGGCGATTCACCCCTCCACTTT.

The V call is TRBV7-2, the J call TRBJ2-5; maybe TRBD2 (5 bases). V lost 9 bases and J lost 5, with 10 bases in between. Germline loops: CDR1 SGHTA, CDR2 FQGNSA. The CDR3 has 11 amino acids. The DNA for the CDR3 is TGTGCCAGTACAGAGCGGGAGACCCAGTACTTC. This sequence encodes CASTERETQYF.

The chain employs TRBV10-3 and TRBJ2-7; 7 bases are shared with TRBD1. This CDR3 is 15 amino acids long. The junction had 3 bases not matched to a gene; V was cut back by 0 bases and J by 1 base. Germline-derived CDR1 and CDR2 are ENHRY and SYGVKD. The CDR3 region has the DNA TGTGCCATCAGTGAGTCGGACAGGCTTTCCTACGAGCAGTACTTC. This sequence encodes CAISESDRLSYEQYF.

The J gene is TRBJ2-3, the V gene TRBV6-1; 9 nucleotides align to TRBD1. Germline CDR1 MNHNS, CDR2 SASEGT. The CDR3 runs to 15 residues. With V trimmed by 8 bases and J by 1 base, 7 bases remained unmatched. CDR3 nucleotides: TGTGCCAGCCAGATCCGGGACAGGGGCACAGATACGCAGTATTTT. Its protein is CASQIRDRGTDTQYF.

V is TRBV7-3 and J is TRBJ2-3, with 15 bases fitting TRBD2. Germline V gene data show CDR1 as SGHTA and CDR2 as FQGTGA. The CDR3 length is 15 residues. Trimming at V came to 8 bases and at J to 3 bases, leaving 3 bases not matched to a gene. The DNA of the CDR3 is TGTGCCAGCGTGGGGACTAGCGGGGGGACAGATACGCAGTATTTT. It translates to CASVGTSGGTDTQYF. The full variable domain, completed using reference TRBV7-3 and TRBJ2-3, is GAGVSQTPSNKVTEKGKYVELRCDPISGHTALYWYRQSLGQGPEFLIYFQGTGAADDSGLPNDRFFAVRPEGSVSTLKIQRTERGDSAVYLCASVGTSGGTDTQYFGPGTRLTVL.

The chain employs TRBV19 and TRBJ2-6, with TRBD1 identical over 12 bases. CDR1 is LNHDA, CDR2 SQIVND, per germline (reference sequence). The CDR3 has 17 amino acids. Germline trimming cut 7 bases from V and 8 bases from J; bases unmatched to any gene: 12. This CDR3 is CASTHGTGGAETNVLTF. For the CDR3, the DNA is TGTGCCAGTACCCACGGGACAGGGGGCGCGGAGACCAACGTCCTGACTTTC.

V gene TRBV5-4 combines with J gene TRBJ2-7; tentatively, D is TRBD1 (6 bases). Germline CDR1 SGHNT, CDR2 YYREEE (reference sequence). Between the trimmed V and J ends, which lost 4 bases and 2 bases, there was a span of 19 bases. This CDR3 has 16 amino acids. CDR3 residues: CASSPTDSTGTYEQYF. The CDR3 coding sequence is TGTGCCAGCAGCCCAACAGATAGTACAGGGACCTACGAGCAGTACTTC.

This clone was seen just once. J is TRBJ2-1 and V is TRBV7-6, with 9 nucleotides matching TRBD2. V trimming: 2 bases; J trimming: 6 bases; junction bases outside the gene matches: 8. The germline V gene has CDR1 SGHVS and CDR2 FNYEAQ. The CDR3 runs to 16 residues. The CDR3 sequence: CASSLSGGWLSNEQFF. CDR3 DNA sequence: TGTGCCAGCAGCTTAAGCGGGGGGTGGCTGTCCAATGAGCAGTTCTTC.

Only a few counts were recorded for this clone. The chain's CDR3 is CASRAVFRDTEAFF. CDR3 bases: TGTGCCAGCAGGGCGGTCTTCCGAGACACTGAAGCTTTCTTT. This chain connects TRBV6-5 to TRBJ1-1; no firm D call. CDR1 and CDR2 (germline): MNHEY, SVGAGI. The CDR3 extends over 14 amino acids. Trimming left V 6 bases short and J 3 bases short, with 14 bases between.

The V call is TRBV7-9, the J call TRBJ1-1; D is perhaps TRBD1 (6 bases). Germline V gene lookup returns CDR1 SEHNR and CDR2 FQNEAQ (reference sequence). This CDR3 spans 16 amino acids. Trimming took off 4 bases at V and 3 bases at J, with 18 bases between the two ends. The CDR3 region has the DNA TGTGCCAGCAGCTCCTCCTCGGCAGGGGTATACACTGAAGCTTTCTTT. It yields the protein CASSSSSAGVYTEAFF.

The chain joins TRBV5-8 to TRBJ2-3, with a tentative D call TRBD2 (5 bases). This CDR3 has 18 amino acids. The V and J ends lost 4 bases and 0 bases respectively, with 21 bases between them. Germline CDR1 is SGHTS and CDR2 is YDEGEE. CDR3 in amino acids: CASSHSLGLGVSTDTQYF. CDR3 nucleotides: TGTGCCAGCAGCCATTCTCTCGGTCTCGGGGTTAGCACAGATACGCAGTATTTT.

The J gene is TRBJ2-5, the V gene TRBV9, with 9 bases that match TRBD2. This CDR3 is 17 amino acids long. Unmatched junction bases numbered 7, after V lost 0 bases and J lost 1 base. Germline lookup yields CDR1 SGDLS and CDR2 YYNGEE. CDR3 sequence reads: CASSVGSSGGIQETQYF. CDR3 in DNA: TGTGCCAGCAGCGTAGGTAGTAGCGGGGGTATCCAAGAGACCCAGTACTTC.

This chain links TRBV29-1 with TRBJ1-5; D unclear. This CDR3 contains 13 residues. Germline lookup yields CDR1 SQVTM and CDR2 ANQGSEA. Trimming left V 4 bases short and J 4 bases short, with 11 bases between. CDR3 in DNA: TGCAGCGTTGTGGAGTCGGGTAATCAGCCCCAGCATTTT. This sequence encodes CSVVESGNQPQHF.

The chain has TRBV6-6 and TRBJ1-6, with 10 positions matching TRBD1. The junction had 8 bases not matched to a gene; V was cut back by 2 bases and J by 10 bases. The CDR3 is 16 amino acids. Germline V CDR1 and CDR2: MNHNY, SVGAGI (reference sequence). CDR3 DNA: TGTGCCAGCAGTTACGAGAGGGACAGGGGAGACTCACCCCTCCACTTT. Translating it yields CASSYERDRGDSPLHF.

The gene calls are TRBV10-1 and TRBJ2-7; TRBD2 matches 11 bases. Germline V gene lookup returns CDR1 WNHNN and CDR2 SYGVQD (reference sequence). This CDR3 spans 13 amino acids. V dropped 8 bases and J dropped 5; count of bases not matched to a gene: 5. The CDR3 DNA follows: TGCGCCAGCCAACTAGCGGGAGCTGACGAGCAGTACTTC. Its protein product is CASQLAGADEQYF.

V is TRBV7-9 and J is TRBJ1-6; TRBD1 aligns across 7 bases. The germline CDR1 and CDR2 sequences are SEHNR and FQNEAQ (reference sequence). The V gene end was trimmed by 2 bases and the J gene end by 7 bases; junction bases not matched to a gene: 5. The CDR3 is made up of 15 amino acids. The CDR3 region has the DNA TGTGCCAGCAGCTTACCAGGGGGAATAAATTCACCCCTCCACTTT. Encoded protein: CASSLPGGINSPLHF.

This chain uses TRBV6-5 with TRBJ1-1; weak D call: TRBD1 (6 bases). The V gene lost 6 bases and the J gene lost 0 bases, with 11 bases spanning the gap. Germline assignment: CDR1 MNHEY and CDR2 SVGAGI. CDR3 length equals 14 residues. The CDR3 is CASRPGQLNTEAFF. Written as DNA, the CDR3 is TGTGCCAGCAGGCCGGGACAACTGAACACTGAAGCTTTCTTT.

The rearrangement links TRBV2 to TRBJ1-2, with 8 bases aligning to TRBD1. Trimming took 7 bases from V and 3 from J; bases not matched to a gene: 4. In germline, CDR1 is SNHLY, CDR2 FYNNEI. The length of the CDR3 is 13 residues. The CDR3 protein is CASNPTGDYGYTF. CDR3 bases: TGTGCCAGCAACCCGACAGGGGACTATGGCTACACCTTC.

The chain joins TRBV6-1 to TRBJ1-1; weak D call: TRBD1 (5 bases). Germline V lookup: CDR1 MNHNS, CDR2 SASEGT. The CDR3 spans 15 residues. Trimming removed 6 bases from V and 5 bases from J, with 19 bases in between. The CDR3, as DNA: TGTGCCAGCAGAATAGACAGATCTTTAGGGACTGAAGCTTTCTTT. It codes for CASRIDRSLGTEAFF.

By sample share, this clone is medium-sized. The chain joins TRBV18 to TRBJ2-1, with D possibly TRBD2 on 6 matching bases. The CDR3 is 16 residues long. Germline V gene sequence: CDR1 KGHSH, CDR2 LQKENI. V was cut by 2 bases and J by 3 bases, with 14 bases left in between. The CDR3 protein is CASSPNPQGGYNEQFF. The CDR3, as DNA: TGTGCCAGCTCACCAAACCCCCAGGGAGGCTACAATGAGCAGTTCTTC.

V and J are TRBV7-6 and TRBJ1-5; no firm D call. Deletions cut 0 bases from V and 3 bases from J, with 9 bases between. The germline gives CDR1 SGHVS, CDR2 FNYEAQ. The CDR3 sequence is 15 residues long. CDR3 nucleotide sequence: TGTGCCAGCAGCTTAGCAAGAGGATTCAATCAGCCCCAGCATTTT. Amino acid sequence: CASSLARGFNQPQHF. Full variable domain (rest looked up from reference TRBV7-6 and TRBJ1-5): GAGVSQSPRYKVTKRGQDVALRCDPISGHVSLYWYRQALGQGPEFLTYFNYEAQQDKSGLPNDRFSAERPEGSISTLTIQRTEQRDSAMYRCASSLARGFNQPQHFGDGTRLSIL.